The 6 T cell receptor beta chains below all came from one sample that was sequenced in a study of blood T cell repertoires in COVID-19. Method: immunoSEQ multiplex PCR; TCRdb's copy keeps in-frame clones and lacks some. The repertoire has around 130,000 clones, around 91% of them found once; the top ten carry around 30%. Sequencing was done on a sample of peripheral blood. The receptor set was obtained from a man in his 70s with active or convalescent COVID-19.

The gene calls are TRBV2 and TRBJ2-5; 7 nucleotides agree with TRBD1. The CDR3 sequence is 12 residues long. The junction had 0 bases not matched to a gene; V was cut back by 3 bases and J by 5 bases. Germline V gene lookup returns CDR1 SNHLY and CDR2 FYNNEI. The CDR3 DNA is TGTGCCAGCAGTGACAGGGGGGAGACCCAGTACTTC. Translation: CASSDRGETQYF.

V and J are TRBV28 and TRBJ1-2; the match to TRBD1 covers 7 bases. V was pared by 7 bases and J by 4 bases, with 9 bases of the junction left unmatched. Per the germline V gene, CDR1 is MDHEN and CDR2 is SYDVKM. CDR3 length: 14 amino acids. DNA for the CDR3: TGTGCCAGCAATCAACAGGGGAAAAGCTATGGCTACACCTTC. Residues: CASNQQGKSYGYTF.

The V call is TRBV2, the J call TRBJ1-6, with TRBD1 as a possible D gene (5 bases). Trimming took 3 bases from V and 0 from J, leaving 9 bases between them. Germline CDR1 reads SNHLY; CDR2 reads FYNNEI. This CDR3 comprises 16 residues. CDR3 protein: CASSEGGSSYNSPLHF. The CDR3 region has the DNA TGTGCCAGCAGTGAGGGGGGGAGCTCCTATAATTCACCCCTCCACTTT.

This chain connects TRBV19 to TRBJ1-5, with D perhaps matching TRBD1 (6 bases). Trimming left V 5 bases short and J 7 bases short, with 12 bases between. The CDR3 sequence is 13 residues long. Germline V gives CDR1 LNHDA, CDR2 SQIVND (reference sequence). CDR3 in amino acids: CASSQQGEQPQHF. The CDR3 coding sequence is TGTGCCAGTAGTCAACAGGGAGAACAGCCCCAGCATTTT.

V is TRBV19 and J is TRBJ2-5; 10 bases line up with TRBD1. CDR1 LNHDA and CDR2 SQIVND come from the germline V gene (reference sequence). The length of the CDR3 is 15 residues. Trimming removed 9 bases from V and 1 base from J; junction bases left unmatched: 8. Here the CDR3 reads CASKTGTGVQETQYF. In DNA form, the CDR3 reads TGTGCCAGCAAAACCGGGACAGGGGTCCAAGAGACCCAGTACTTC.

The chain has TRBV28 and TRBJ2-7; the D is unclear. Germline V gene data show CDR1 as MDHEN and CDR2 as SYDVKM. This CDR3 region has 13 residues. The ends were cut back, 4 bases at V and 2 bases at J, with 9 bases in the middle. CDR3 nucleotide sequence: TGTGCCAGCAGTTACGGCGGAACCTACGAGCAGTACTTC. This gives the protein CASSYGGTYEQYF.